The next 5 T cell receptor beta chains were all read from a single sample in a study of control samples from healthy donors and cancer patients. Clones were read by immunoSEQ multiplex PCR, and TCRdb kept only the in-frame ones, dropping some. The sample lists tens of thousands of clones; around 89% were seen once. The sequenced sample consisted of blood. All receptors derive from a woman in her 70s in good health.

This chain uses TRBV5-4 with TRBJ1-3; D gene unclear. The CDR3 totals 15 residues. V gave up 3 bases and J gave up 0 bases, with 10 bases separating them. Per germline, CDR1 SGHNT and CDR2 YYREEE (reference sequence). The DNA for the CDR3 is TGTGCCAGCAGCTGGGCCGGGAGCTCTGGAAACACCATATATTTT. This gives the protein CASSWAGSSGNTIYF.

The rearrangement joins TRBV19 to TRBJ2-2; 12 nucleotides align to TRBD1. CDR1 and CDR2 from the germline V gene are LNHDA and SQIVND (reference sequence). V dropped 4 bases and J dropped 5; count of bases not matched to a gene: 2. This CDR3 contains 15 residues. CDR3 sequence: CASSRGQGATGELFF. DNA for the CDR3: TGTGCCAGTAGTAGGGGACAGGGGGCTACCGGGGAGCTGTTTTTT. Based on the CDR3 plus reference TRBV19 and TRBJ2-2, the full variable domain is DGGITQSPKYLFRKEGQNVTLSCEQNLNHDAMYWYRQDPGQGLRLIYYSQIVNDFQKGDIAEGYSVSREKKESFPLTVTSAQKNPTAFYLCASSRGQGATGELFFGEGSRLTVL.

This clone has only one observation. The V call is TRBV27, the J call TRBJ2-1; D possibly uses TRBD1 or TRBD2 (7 bases each). This CDR3 has 16 amino acids. Germline CDR1 is MNHEY and CDR2 is SMNVEV (reference sequence). Trimming shortened V by 3 bases and J by 7 bases, and 19 bases separated the two germline ends. The CDR3 nucleotides read TGTGCCAGCAGTTTCTCGACAGCGGGACAGTGGAATGAGCAGTTCTTC. This gives the protein CASSFSTAGQWNEQFF.

The chain joins TRBV11-2 to TRBJ1-2; TRBD1 matches at 9 bases. J gave up 8 bases and V 5 bases, and 12 bases lay outside the gene matches. Germline assignment: CDR1 SGHAT and CDR2 FQNNGV. The CDR3 is 15 residues long. The CDR3 protein is CASSTPRHRGRGYTF. CDR3 in DNA: TGTGCCAGCAGCACTCCTCGACACAGGGGGCGAGGCTACACCTTC.

The chain combines TRBV6-5 with TRBJ1-5; D is unclear. The V gene lost 0 bases and the J gene lost 7 bases, with 7 bases spanning the gap. Germline CDR1 MNHEY, CDR2 SVGAGI. This CDR3 has 13 amino acids. CDR3 in amino acids: CASSYSNGQPQHF. In DNA form, the CDR3 reads TGTGCCAGCAGTTACTCAAACGGGCAGCCCCAGCATTTT.